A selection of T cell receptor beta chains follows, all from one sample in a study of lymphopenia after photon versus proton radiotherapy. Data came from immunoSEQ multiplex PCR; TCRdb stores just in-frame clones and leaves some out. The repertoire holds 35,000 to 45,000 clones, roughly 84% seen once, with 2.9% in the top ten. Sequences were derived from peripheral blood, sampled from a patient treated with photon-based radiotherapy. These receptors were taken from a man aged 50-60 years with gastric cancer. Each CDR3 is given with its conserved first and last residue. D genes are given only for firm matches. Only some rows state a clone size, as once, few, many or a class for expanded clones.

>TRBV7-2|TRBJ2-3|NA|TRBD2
CASSVLAGVGTPSTDTQYF
TGTGCCAGCAGCGTCTTAGCGGGAGTAGGGACTCCTAGCACAGATACGCAGTATTTT
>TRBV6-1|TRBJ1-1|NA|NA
CASSGARNTEAFF
TGTGCCAGCAGTGGCGCCAGGAACACTGAAGCTTTCTTT
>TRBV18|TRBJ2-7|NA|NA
CASSFSGYEQYF
TGTGCCAGCTCATTCTCCGGCTACGAGCAGTACTTC
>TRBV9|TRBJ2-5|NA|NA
CASSRDLKETQYF
TGTGCCAGCAGCCGGGACCTAAAAGAGACCCAGTACTTC
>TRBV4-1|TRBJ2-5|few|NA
CASSQGGRGNQETQYF
TGCGCCAGCAGCCAAGGGGGGAGAGGGAATCAAGAGACCCAGTACTTC
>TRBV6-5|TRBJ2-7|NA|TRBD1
CASQAGTVGEQYF
TGTGCCAGCCAAGCCGGGACAGTTGGCGAGCAGTACTTC
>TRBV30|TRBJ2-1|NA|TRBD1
CASKDGTGDNEQFF
TGTGCCTCCAAGGACGGGACAGGGGACAATGAGCAGTTCTTC
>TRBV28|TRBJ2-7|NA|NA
CASSLRGASYEQYF
TGTGCCAGCAGTTTACGGGGGGCCTCCTACGAGCAGTACTTC
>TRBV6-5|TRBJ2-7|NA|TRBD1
CASSYQGQGSSEQYF
TGTGCCAGCAGTTACCAGGGACAGGGTTCCTCCGAGCAGTACTTC
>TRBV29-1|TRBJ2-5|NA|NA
CSVGPRSRETQYF
TGCAGCGTTGGGCCCAGATCCCGAGAGACCCAGTACTTC
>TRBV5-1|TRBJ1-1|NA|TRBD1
CASSVSPGQEAFF
TGCGCCAGCAGCGTATCCCCGGGACAGGAAGCTTTCTTT
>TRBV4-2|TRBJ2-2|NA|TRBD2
CASSQRGLAGANTGELFF
TGTGCCAGCAGCCAACGGGGACTAGCGGGAGCGAACACCGGGGAGCTGTTTTTT
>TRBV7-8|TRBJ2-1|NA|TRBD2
CASSLLAGGHNEQFF
TGTGCCAGCAGCTTACTAGCGGGAGGACACAATGAGCAGTTCTTC
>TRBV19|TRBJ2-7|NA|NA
CASSFRPVPTSYEQYF
TGTGCCAGTAGTTTCCGACCGGTCCCCACTTCCTACGAGCAGTACTTC
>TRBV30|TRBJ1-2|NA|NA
CASPHRIGYGYTF
TGTGCCTCTCCCCACAGGATAGGGTATGGCTACACCTTC
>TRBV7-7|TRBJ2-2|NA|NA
CASSRGKPEAGELFF
TGTGCCAGCAGCAGGGGCAAACCGGAGGCCGGGGAGCTGTTTTTT
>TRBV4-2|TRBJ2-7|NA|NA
CASSQEFAGREQYF
TGTGCCAGCAGCCAAGAGTTTGCGGGGCGCGAGCAGTACTTC
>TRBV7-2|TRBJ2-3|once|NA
CASSSHRVGTDTQYF
TGTGCCAGCAGCTCTCACAGGGTGGGCACAGATACGCAGTATTTT
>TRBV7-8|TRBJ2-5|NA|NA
CASKDAELRETQYF
TGTGCCAGCAAGGATGCGGAGCTCCGGGAGACCCAGTACTTC
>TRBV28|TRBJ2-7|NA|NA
CASRKNTGHEQYF
TGTGCCAGCAGAAAGAACACAGGGCACGAGCAGTACTTC
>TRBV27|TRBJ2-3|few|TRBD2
CASSPKPAGGLPSDTQYF
TGTGCCAGCAGTCCAAAACCAGCGGGAGGGCTTCCATCAGATACGCAGTATTTT
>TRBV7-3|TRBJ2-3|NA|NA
CASSHRQFPDTQYF
TGTGCCAGCAGCCACAGACAGTTCCCAGATACGCAGTATTTT